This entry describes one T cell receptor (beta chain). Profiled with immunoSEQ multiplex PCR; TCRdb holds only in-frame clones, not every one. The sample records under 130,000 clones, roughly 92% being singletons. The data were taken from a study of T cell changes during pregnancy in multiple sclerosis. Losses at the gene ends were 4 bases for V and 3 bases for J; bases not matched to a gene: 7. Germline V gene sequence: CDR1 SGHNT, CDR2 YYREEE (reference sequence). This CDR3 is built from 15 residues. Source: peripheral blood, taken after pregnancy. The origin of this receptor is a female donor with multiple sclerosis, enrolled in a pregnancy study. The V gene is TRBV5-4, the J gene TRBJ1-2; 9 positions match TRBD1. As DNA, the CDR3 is TGTGCCAGCAGCCCCAGGGACAGGGATGACTATGGCTACACCTTC. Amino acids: CASSPRDRDDYGYTF.